These 13 T cell receptor beta chains share one sample of origin, sequenced in a study of T cells in Graves' hyperthyroidism and ophthalmopathy. TCR beta CDR3 regions were amplified from RNA. When the TCR CDR3 underwent first-round RT-PCR, the HTBI primer set was used. In TCRdb, the multiplex PCR reads were re-called with MiXCR into one record per CDR3 protein. In the table there are fewer than 350,000 distinct CDR3 sequences, about 16% of which are singletons. Sequenced input: blood. All receptors come from a woman in her forties or fifties with Graves' hyperthyroidism that later progressed to Graves' ophthalmopathy.

The chain employs TRBV7-2 and TRBJ2-7; D is undetermined. V was trimmed by 5 bases and J by 3 bases, leaving 11 bases between them. Germline-derived CDR1 and CDR2 are SGHTA and FQGNSA. The CDR3 is made up of 13 amino acids. CDR3 loop: CASSDSKDYEQYF. CDR3 DNA: TGTGCCAGCAGCGATAGTAAAGACTACGAGCAGTACTTC.

This clonotype was seen ten or more times. The J gene is TRBJ1-1, the V gene TRBV6-1; a weak D match, TRBD1 (6 bases). Germline assignment: CDR1 MNHNS and CDR2 SASEGT. This CDR3 region has 11 residues. Here the CDR3 reads CAIHRDTEAFF. CDR3 in DNA: TGTGCGATACACAGGGACACTGAAGCTTTCTTT.

This clonotype was detected ten times or more. J is TRBJ2-7 and V is TRBV12-3 or TRBV12-4, with 9 nucleotides matching TRBD1. There are 17 residues in the CDR3. With 0 bases clipped from V and 0 bases from J, the junction kept 6 bases outside the gene matches. CDR3: CASSLAWGTGSSYEQYF. CDR3 nucleotides: TGTGCCAGCAGTTTAGCATGGGGGACAGGGAGCTCCTACGAGCAGTACTTC.

This clonotype was picked up many times. This sequence joins TRBV5-1 and TRBJ2-7, with a possible D match to TRBD2 (6 bases). Germline CDR1 SGHRS, CDR2 YFSETQ. This CDR3 has 14 amino acids. V was cut by 2 bases and J by 5 bases, with 14 bases left in between. The CDR3 sequence: CASSFPPTSNEQYF. CDR3 DNA sequence: TGCGCCAGCAGCTTCCCACCGACTAGTAACGAGCAGTACTTC.

The chain carries TRBV10-2 and TRBJ2-7; D is ambiguous. V lost 8 bases to trimming and J lost 1 base, with 15 bases between them. CDR1 is WSHSY and CDR2 is SAAADI in the germline V gene. CDR3 length: 14 amino acids. The CDR3 protein is CASGRGAASYEQYF. CDR3 in DNA: TGCGCCAGCGGTAGAGGCGCAGCATCCTACGAGCAGTACTTC.

V gene TRBV5-5 combines with J gene TRBJ2-1, with 7 bases that match TRBD2. Per the germline V gene, CDR1 is SGHKS and CDR2 is YYEKEE (reference sequence). The CDR3 loop spans 11 amino acids. V lost 4 bases, J lost 12 bases, and 4 bases stayed unmatched. CDR3 coding DNA: TGTGCCAGCAGCACGACTAGCAGGCAGTTCTTC. Translation gives CASSTTSRQFF.

This clonotype came up many times. This chain uses TRBV20-1 with TRBJ2-7; D might be TRBD1 or TRBD2, each matching 5 bases. V was cut by 4 bases and J by 3 bases, with 19 bases left in between. The CDR3 consists of 15 residues. Per germline, CDR1 DFQATT and CDR2 SNEGSKA (reference sequence). The CDR3 reads CSAITSEAGLYEQYF. For the CDR3, the DNA is TGCAGTGCTATTACTAGTGAGGCAGGGCTCTACGAGCAGTACTTC.

This rearrangement joins TRBV27 to TRBJ2-3, with a possible D match to TRBD2 (6 bases). V was clipped by 6 bases and J by 0 bases, with 13 bases between them. CDR3 size: 15 residues. From germline, CDR1 is MNHEY and CDR2 SMNVEV (reference sequence). The CDR3 nucleotides read TGTGCCAGCAGATTCGGACTATCTAGCACAGATACGCAGTATTTT. This translates into CASRFGLSSTDTQYF.

The sample holds many counts of this clonotype. CDR3 loop: CASSGNRGSSYNEQFF. DNA for the CDR3: TGTGCCAGCAGTGGGAACAGGGGGAGCTCCTACAATGAGCAGTTCTTC. The chain employs TRBV6-1 and TRBJ2-1; 8 bases match TRBD1. The CDR3 is made up of 16 amino acids. Germline V gene sequence: CDR1 MNHNS, CDR2 SASEGT. After removal of 4 bases from V and 0 bases from J, the junction contained 5 bases not matched to a gene.

V gene TRBV6-1 combines with J gene TRBJ1-5; no firm D call. This CDR3 contains 13 residues. V was clipped by 7 bases and J by 0 bases, with 7 bases between them. Germline loops: CDR1 MNHNS, CDR2 SASEGT. The chain's CDR3 is CASTRNSNQPQHF. CDR3 DNA: TGTGCCAGCACGCGAAATAGCAATCAGCCCCAGCATTTT.

This clonotype has ten or more counts. The chain carries TRBV28 and TRBJ1-1, with D possibly matching TRBD1 (5 bases). Germline V gene data show CDR1 as MDHEN and CDR2 as SYDVKM. This CDR3 contains 14 residues. Trimming left V 3 bases short and J 1 base short, with 9 bases between. The CDR3 region is CASSLRGANTEAFF. The CDR3 region has the DNA TGTGCCAGCAGTTTGAGGGGAGCGAACACTGAAGCTTTCTTT.

The rearrangement links TRBV6-2 or TRBV6-3 to TRBJ2-2, with D possibly TRBD2 on 6 matching bases. This CDR3 is built from 14 residues. Trimming stripped 6 bases from V and 3 bases from J, with 11 bases between. Germline V lookup: CDR1 MNHEY, CDR2 SVGEGT. This CDR3 is CASRDSGYTGELFF. As DNA, the CDR3 is TGTGCCAGCAGGGATAGCGGATACACCGGGGAGCTGTTTTTT.

The chain uses TRBV29-1 and TRBJ2-4; tentative D call: TRBD2 (5 bases). The V gene's germline CDR1 is SQVTM and CDR2 ANQGSEA. The CDR3 runs 12 residues. V lost 6 bases to trimming and J lost 7 bases, with 13 bases between them. CDR3 in amino acids: CSVAAGKNIQYF. CDR3 in DNA: TGCAGCGTGGCAGCCGGGAAGAACATTCAGTACTTC.